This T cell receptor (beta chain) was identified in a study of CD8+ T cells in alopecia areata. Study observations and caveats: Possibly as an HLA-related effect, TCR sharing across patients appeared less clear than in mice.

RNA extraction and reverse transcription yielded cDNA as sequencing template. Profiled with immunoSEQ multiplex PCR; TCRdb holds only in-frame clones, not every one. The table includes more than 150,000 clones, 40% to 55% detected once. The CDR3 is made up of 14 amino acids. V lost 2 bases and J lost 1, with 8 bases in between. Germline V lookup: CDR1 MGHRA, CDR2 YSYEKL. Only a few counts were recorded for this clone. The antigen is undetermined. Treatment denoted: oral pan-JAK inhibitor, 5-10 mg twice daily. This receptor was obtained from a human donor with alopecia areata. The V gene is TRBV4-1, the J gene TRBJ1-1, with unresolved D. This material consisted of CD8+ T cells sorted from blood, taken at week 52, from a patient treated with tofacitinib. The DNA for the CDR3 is TGCGCCAGCAGCCAATTGGATTCGAACACTGAAGCTTTCTTT. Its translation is CASSQLDSNTEAFF.